The 10 T cell receptor beta chains given below trace back to one sample, sequenced in a study of technical replicates of blood from a handful of donors. This table comes from immunoSEQ multiplex PCR, and its TCRdb copy is limited to in-frame clones, with some not included. The sample consists of 91,000 or so clones, over 85% of them appearing once. The specimen was T cells isolated from PBMCs. The receptors shown here come from a human donor in good health.

The V and J genes are TRBV6-5 and TRBJ1-1; tentative D call: TRBD1 (5 bases). The germline CDR1 and CDR2 sequences are MNHEY and SVGAGI. V dropped 6 bases and J dropped 11 bases, with 13 bases sitting between them. The CDR3 loop spans 11 amino acids. CDR3 sequence reads: CASRQGLGAFF. CDR3 DNA sequence: TGTGCCAGCAGGCAGGGTCTGGGGGCTTTCTTT.

The genes are TRBV7-2 and TRBJ2-7, with TRBD2 matching 11 bases. Trimming at V came to 5 bases and at J to 7 bases, leaving 10 bases not matched to a gene. The germline V gene has CDR1 SGHTA and CDR2 FQGNSA. The CDR3 runs to 15 residues. For the CDR3, the DNA is TGTGCCAGCAGCCATCCTCCGGGACTAGCGGAAGAGCAGTACTTC. Protein sequence: CASSHPPGLAEEQYF.

V gene TRBV5-6 combines with J gene TRBJ1-5, with D tentatively TRBD1 (6 bases). V was shortened by 5 bases and J by 5 bases, with 14 bases between the two germline ends. CDR1 and CDR2 (germline): SGHDT, YYEEEE. The CDR3 covers 14 residues. In nucleotides, the CDR3 is TGTGCCAGCAGTCACGATGCAGGGGATCAGCCCCAGCATTTT. Residues: CASSHDAGDQPQHF. The entire variable domain, with the rest obtained from reference TRBV5-6 and TRBJ1-5, is as follows: DAGVTQSPTHLIKTRGQQVTLRCSPKSGHDTVSWYQQALGQGPQFIFQYYEEEERQRGNFPDRFSGHQFPNYSSELNVNALLLGDSALYLCASSHDAGDQPQHFGDGTRLSIL.

This sequence joins TRBV5-5 and TRBJ2-5, with TRBD1 as a possible D gene (5 bases). The CDR3 extends over 14 amino acids. The V end was cut by 0 bases, the J end by 4 bases, with 10 bases between. From germline, CDR1 is SGHKS and CDR2 YYEKEE (reference sequence). The CDR3, as DNA: TGTGCCAGCAGCTTGGGTGCAGGGTTAGAGACCCAGTACTTC. Its translation: CASSLGAGLETQYF.

The chain combines TRBV9 with TRBJ2-1; 7 nucleotides line up with TRBD2. The CDR3 contains 13 residues. Germline CDR1 SGDLS, CDR2 YYNGEE. J lost 10 bases, V lost 4 bases, and 8 bases had no gene match. The CDR3 is CASSPRLAGEQFF. The CDR3 DNA follows: TGTGCCAGCAGCCCACGACTAGCAGGGGAGCAGTTCTTC.

The V call is TRBV9, the J call TRBJ2-7, with a weak D call TRBD2 (6 bases). V dropped 0 bases and J dropped 3 bases, with 13 bases sitting between them. CDR1 is SGDLS and CDR2 is YYNGEE in the germline V gene. The CDR3 consists of 15 residues. DNA of the CDR3: TGTGCCAGCAGCGTAGAGGGCGGGAAGGACTACGAGCAGTACTTC. It encodes CASSVEGGKDYEQYF.

The chain carries TRBV4-3 and TRBJ2-1; 7 nucleotides agree with TRBD2. The length of the CDR3 is 16 residues. Germline loops: CDR1 LGHNA, CDR2 YSLEER. The ends lost 0 bases at V and 3 bases at J; junction bases unmatched: 5. The DNA of the CDR3 is TGCGCCAGCAGCCAAGAGACTAGCTGGTACTACAATGAGCAGTTCTTC. It specifies CASSQETSWYYNEQFF.

The count of this clone is one. The chain employs TRBV7-8 and TRBJ2-7, with 7 bases aligning to TRBD2. The germline gives CDR1 SGHVS, CDR2 FQNEAQ. J gave up 0 bases and V 1 base, and 3 bases lay outside the gene matches. The CDR3 length is 15 residues. The DNA of the CDR3 is TGTGCCAGCAGCTTAGAACTAGCGAACTCCTACGAGCAGTACTTC. It yields the protein CASSLELANSYEQYF.

The chain joins TRBV19 to TRBJ1-5; no clear D. The CDR3 runs 16 residues. Trimming removed 4 bases at V and 3 bases at J, with 16 bases between. The germline V gene encodes CDR1 LNHDA and CDR2 SQIVND (reference sequence). The CDR3 sequence is CASSTQTRVLNQPQHF. CDR3 DNA sequence: TGTGCCAGTAGTACCCAAACCCGGGTCCTCAATCAGCCCCAGCATTTT.

This clone was seen a single time. The genes are TRBV19 and TRBJ2-3; D remains ambiguous. The germline CDR1 and CDR2 sequences are LNHDA and SQIVND (reference sequence). The V gene lost 1 base and the J gene lost 0 bases, with 8 bases spanning the gap. The CDR3 has 15 amino acids. CDR3 protein: CASSIASSSTDTQYF. The CDR3 region has the DNA TGTGCCAGTAGTATAGCCTCTTCTAGCACAGATACGCAGTATTTT.